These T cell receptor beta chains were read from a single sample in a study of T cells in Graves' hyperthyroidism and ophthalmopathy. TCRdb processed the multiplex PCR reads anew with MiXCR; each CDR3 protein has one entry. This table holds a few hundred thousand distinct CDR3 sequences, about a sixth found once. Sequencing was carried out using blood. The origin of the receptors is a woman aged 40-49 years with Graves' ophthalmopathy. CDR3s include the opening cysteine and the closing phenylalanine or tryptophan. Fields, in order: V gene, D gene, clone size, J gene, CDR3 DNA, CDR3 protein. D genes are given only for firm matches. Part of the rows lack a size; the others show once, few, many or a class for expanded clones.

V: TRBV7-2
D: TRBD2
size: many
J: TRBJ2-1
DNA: TGTGCCAGCAGCTTAGGGACGGGACTAGCGGGGGGCCGAGGTTACAATGAGCAGTTCTTC
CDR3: CASSLGTGLAGGRGYNEQFF

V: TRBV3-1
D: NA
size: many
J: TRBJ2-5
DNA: TGTGCCAGCAGCCAAGTATTCGGGGAGACCCAGTACTTC
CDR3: CASSQVFGETQYF

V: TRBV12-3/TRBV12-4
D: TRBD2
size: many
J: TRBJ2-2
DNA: TGTGCCAGCAGTTCAGGACTAGCGAGGACCGGGGAGCTGTTTTTT
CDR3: CASSSGLARTGELFF

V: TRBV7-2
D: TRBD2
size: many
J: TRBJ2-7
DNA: TGTGCCAGCAGCCCGCGACTAGCGGGACGGTACGAGCAGTACTTC
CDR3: CASSPRLAGRYEQYF

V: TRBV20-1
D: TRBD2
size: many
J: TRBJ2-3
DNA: TGCAGTGCTAGACCCCGCCTGGGGAGGGGCGGGGACACAGATACGCAGTATTTT
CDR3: CSARPRLGRGGDTDTQYF

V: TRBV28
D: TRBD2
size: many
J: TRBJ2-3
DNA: TGTGCCAGCAAACAACGGGGGGGGACTAGCACAGATACGCAGTATTTT
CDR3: CASKQRGGTSTDTQYF

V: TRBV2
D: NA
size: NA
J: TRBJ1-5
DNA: TGTGCCAGCAGGTCAGAACAGCCCCAGCATTTT
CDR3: CASRSEQPQHF

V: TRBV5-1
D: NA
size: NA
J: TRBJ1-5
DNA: TGCGCCAGCAGCTCAGGCCCGGGGGAAGGCAATCAGCCCCAGCATTTT
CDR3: CASSSGPGEGNQPQHF

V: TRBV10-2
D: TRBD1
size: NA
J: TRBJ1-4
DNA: TGCGCCGTCAGACAGGGGGGTAATGAAAAACTGTTTTTT
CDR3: CAVRQGGNEKLFF

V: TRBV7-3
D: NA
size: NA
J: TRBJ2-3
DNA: TGTGCCAGCAGCTTAAACCCGAACACAGATACGCAGTATTTT
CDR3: CASSLNPNTDTQYF

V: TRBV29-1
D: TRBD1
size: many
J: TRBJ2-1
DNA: TGCAGCGTTGCGAGGGGGCTGGTCAATGAGCAGTTCTTC
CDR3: CSVARGLVNEQFF

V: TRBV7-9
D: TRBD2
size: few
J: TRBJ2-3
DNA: TGTGCCAGCAGCTTAGGTCGACTAGCACTGAACACAGATACGCAGTATTTT
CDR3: CASSLGRLALNTDTQYF

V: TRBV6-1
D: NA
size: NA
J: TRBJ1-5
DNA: TGTGCCAGCAGTTCCCCCAGAGACGGAAATCAGCCCCAGCATTTT
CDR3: CASSSPRDGNQPQHF

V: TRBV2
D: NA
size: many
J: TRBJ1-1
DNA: TGTGCCAGCAGTACCGCCCTGACAACAGGGGAAGCTTTCTTT
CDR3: CASSTALTTGEAFF

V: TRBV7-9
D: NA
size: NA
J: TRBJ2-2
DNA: TGTGCCAGCCCCGGTCCCGCAGGGATGACCGGGGAGCTGTTTTTT
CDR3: CASPGPAGMTGELFF

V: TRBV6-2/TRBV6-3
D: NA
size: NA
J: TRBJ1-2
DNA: TGTGCCAGCAGGCCCAATCGACAAGTCCTTTATGGCTACACCTTC
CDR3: CASRPNRQVLYGYTF

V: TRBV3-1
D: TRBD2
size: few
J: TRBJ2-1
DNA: TGTGCCAGCAGCCAAGAACTTATGGGGGGGGGATCACACAATGAGCAGTTCTTC
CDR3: CASSQELMGGGSHNEQFF

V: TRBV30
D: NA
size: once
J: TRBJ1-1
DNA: TGTGCCTGGACGAAGGGGGGTCTTCGCGGCACTGAAGCTTTCTTT
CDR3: CAWTKGGLRGTEAFF

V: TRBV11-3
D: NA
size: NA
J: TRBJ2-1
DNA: TGTGCCAGCAGCTTAGATTGGGGTGGGAGGAATGAGCAGTTCTTC
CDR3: CASSLDWGGRNEQFF

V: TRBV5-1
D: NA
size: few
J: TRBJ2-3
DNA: TGCGCCAGCAGCCCCCGGGACCCCACAGATACGCAGTATTTT
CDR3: CASSPRDPTDTQYF

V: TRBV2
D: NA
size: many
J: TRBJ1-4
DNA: TGTGCCAGCAGTGAAGGAAGGATCCATGCAACTAATGAAAAACTGTTTTTT
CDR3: CASSEGRIHATNEKLFF

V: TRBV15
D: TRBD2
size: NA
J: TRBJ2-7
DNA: TGTGCCACCAGCAGAGCTAGGGCTAGCGGGCCTCAGCAGTACTTC
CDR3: CATSRARASGPQQYF

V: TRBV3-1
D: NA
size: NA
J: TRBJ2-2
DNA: TGTGCCAGCAGCCAAGGGGGTTCGGCCGGGGAGCTGTTTTTT
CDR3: CASSQGGSAGELFF

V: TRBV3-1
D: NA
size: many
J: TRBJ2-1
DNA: TGTGCCAGCAGCCAAGGGCTAGCCGCCCAGTTCTTC
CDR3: CASSQGLAAQFF

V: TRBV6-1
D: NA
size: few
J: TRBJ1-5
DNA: TGTGCCAGCAGATTGACAGGAAGGGGTCAGCCCCAGCATTTT
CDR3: CASRLTGRGQPQHF

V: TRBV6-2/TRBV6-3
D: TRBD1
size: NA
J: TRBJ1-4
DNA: TGTGCCAGCAGTTACTCCGGGACAGTATTTGAAAAACTGTTTTTT
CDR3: CASSYSGTVFEKLFF

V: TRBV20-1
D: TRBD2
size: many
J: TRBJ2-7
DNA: TGCAGTGCTCGGACTAGCGGGAGGGCACGTGTTTACGAGCAGTACTTC
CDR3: CSARTSGRARVYEQYF

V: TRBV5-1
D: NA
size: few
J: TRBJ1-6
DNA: TGCGCCAGCAGCTTGGGTGGCAGGACTAATTCACCCCTCCACTTT
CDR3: CASSLGGRTNSPLHF

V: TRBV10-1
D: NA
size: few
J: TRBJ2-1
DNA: TGCGCCAGCAGTGAATTCCAGGGGTCTACCTACAATGAGCAGTTCTTC
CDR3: CASSEFQGSTYNEQFF

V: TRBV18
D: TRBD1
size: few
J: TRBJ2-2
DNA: TGTGCCACCATAGGACAGGGGCTCACCGGGGAGCTGTTTTTT
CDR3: CATIGQGLTGELFF

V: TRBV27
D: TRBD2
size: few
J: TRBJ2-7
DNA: TGTGCCAGCAGGGCGGGACTAGCGGTTCTCGAGCAGTACTTC
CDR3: CASRAGLAVLEQYF

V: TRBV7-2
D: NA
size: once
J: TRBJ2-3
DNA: TGTGCCAGCAGCGGGGTTGGGGTTACGCAGTATTTT
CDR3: CASSGVGVTQYF

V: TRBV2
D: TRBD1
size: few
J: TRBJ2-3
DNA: TGTGCCAGCAGCTTCGGACAGGGGTTTACAGATACGCAGTATTTT
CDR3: CASSFGQGFTDTQYF

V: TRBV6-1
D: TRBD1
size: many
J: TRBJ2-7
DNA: TGTGCCAGCAGACGGGACAGTGGGTACGAGCAGTACTTC
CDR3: CASRRDSGYEQYF

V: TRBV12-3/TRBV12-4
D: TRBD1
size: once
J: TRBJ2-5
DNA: TGTGCCAGCAGTGCCCGGACAGGGTGGCCCCAAGAGACCCAGTACTTC
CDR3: CASSARTGWPQETQYF

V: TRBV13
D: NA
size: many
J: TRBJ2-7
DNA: TGTGCCAGCAGCTTAAGAAGTTTAGGCTCCTACGAGCAGTACTTC
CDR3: CASSLRSLGSYEQYF

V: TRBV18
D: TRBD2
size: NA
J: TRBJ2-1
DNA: TGTGCCAGCTCACCTCCCGGGGGGGCCGGGGAGCAGTTCTTC
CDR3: CASSPPGGAGEQFF

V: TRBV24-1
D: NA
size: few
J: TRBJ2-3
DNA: TGTGCCACCAGTGATGACACAACCCGCACAGATACGCAGTATTTT
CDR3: CATSDDTTRTDTQYF

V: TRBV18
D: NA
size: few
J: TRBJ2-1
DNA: TGTGCCAGCTCACCCGGTGGTATAGTGTTTTACAATGAGCAGTTCTTC
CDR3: CASSPGGIVFYNEQFF

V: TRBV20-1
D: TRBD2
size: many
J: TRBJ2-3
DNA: TGCAGTGCGTGGACTAGCGGGGTAGATACGCAGTATTTT
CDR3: CSAWTSGVDTQYF

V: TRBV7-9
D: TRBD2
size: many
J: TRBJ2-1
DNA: TGTGCCAGCAGCCCCCCCTCGGGAGGAGGGCAGTTCTTC
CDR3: CASSPPSGGGQFF

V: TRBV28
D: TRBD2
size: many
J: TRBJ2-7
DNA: TGTGCCAGCTCCTACGGACCTAGCGGGAGGGCCCCCTGGGAGCAGTACTTC
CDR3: CASSYGPSGRAPWEQYF

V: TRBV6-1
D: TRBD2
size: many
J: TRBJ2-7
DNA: TGTGCCAGCGCCTCCGGGACTAGCGAGGTTGGAGCTTACGAGCAGTACTTC
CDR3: CASASGTSEVGAYEQYF